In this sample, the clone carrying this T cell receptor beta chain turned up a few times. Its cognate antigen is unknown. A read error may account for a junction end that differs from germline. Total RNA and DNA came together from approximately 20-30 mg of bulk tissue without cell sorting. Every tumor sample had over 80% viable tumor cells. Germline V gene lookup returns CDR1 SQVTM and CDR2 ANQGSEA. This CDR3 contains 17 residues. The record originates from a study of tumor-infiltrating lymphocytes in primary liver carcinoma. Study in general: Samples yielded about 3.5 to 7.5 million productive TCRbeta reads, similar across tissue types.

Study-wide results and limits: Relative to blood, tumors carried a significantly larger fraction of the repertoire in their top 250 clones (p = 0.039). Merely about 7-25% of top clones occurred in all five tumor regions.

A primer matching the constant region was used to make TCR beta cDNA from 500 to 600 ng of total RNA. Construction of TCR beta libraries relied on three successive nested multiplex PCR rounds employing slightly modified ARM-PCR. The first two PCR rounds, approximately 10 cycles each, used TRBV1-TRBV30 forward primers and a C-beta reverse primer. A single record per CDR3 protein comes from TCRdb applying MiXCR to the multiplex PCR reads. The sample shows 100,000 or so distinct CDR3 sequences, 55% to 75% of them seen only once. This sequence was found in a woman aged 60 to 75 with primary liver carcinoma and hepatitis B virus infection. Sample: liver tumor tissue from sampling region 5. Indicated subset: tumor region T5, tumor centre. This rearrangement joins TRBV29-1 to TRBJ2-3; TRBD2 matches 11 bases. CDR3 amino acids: CSVEGGLAGGGGDTQNF. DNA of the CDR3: TGCAGCGTTGAAGGGGGGCTAGCGGGAGGAGGAGGAGATACGCAGAATTTT.